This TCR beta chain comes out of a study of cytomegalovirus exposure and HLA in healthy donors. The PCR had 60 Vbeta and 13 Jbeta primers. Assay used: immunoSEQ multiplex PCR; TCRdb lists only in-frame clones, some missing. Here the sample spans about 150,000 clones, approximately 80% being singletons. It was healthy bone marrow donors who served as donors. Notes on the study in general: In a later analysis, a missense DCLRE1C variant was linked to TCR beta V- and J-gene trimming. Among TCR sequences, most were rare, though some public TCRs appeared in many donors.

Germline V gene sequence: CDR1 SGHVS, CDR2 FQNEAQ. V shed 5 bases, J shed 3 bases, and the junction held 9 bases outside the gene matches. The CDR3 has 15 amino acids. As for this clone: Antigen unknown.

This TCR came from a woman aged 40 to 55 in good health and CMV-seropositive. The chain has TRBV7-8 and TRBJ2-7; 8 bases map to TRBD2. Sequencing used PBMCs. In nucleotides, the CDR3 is TGTGCCAGCAGCCTCGGGGGGGAGGGGTTCTACGAGCAGTACTTC. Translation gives CASSLGGEGFYEQYF.